The 22 T cell receptor beta chains below come from one sample, sequenced in a study of blood T cell repertoires in COVID-19. Profiling relied on immunoSEQ multiplex PCR, and the TCRdb table lists in-frame clones only, not all of them. Of 200,000 to 250,000 clones in the sample, more than 70% are singletons; the top ten hold around 3.5%. Sample: peripheral blood. These receptors all come from a woman aged 80 or over with acute or convalescent COVID-19.

The chain carries TRBV12-5 and TRBJ1-2; D is ambiguous. The CDR3 length is 12 residues. Trimming removed 0 bases from V and 8 bases from J, with 7 bases in between. From germline, CDR1 is LGHNT and CDR2 FRNRAP. For the CDR3, the DNA is TGTGCTAGTGGTTTGGTACAGAGAGGCTACACCTTC. Amino acid sequence: CASGLVQRGYTF.

The J gene is TRBJ1-1, the V gene TRBV6-2 or TRBV6-3; D possibly corresponds to TRBD1 (5 bases). This CDR3 has 19 residues. Germline assignment: CDR1 MNHEY and CDR2 SVGEGT. V lost 0 bases to trimming and J lost 2 bases, with 22 bases between them. The CDR3 region is CASSYSNYGGDSRNTEAFF. CDR3 DNA: TGTGCCAGCAGTTACTCGAATTACGGCGGTGACAGCCGAAACACTGAAGCTTTCTTT.

The rearrangement joins TRBV24-1 to TRBJ2-5; 8 bases map to TRBD1. Looked up from germline, CDR1 is KGHDR and CDR2 is SFDVKD. The CDR3 runs to 16 residues. V was pared by 4 bases and J by 4 bases, with 10 bases of the junction left unmatched. The CDR3 loop reads CATSDLRQGRVETQYF. The CDR3 DNA follows: TGTGCCACCAGTGACCTCCGACAGGGGCGGGTAGAGACCCAGTACTTC.

V usage is TRBV11-3 and J usage is TRBJ1-2; 8 bases are shared with TRBD1. The CDR3 has 15 residues. Losses at the gene ends were 4 bases for V and 4 bases for J; bases not matched to a gene: 8. Germline CDR1 and CDR2: SGHNT and YENEEA. CDR3 loop: CASSSPGQDFYGYTF. The CDR3 nucleotides read TGTGCCAGCAGCTCCCCGGGACAGGATTTCTATGGCTACACCTTC.

CDR3 nucleotide sequence: TGTGCCAGCAGCTTACGGGGAGAGACCCAGTACTTC. This encodes CASSLRGETQYF. The rearrangement links TRBV13 to TRBJ2-5; D may be TRBD2 (5 bases). This CDR3 is 12 amino acids long. Germline-derived CDR1 and CDR2 are PRHDT and FYEKMQ (reference sequence). Trimming removed 2 bases from V and 4 bases from J, with 5 bases in between.

The rearrangement uses TRBV7-7 and TRBJ2-1; 11 bases are a match to TRBD2. With 5 bases clipped from V and 9 bases from J, the junction kept 9 bases outside the gene matches. CDR1 and CDR2 from the germline V gene are SSHAT and FNYEAQ (reference sequence). This CDR3 has 15 amino acids. The CDR3 protein is CASSPLAGGLGEQFF. CDR3 bases: TGTGCCAGCAGCCCATTAGCGGGGGGGCTGGGTGAGCAGTTCTTC.

The gene calls are TRBV10-3 and TRBJ2-1; D gene unclear. Trimming shortened V by 5 bases and J by 9 bases, and 8 bases separated the two germline ends. The CDR3 length is 11 residues. CDR1 is ENHRY, CDR2 SYGVKD, per germline. CDR3 in amino acids: CAISRLSEQFF. CDR3 DNA sequence: TGTGCCATCAGTCGACTGAGTGAGCAGTTCTTC.

The rearrangement links TRBV7-3 to TRBJ2-1; 10 bases fit TRBD2. The V and J ends lost 5 bases and 1 base, in that order; junction bases with no gene match: 5. Germline CDR1 SGHTA, CDR2 FQGTGA. CDR3 length: 16 residues. The CDR3 coding sequence is TGTGCCAGCAGCAAAGGGGGACTAGCGTCCTACAATGAGCAGTTCTTC. It specifies CASSKGGLASYNEQFF.

This chain uses TRBV9 with TRBJ2-3, with D perhaps matching TRBD2 (7 bases). Germline V lookup: CDR1 SGDLS, CDR2 YYNGEE. The CDR3 runs to 16 residues. Trimming cost V 4 bases and J 0 bases, with 15 bases left between them. Here the CDR3 DNA reads TGTGCCAGCAGCACCGTGGGGGGGGGCAGCACAGATACGCAGTATTTT. This encodes CASSTVGGGSTDTQYF. Full variable domain (rest looked up from reference TRBV9 and TRBJ2-3): DSGVTQTPKHLITATGQRVTLRCSPRSGDLSVYWYQQSLDQGLQFLIQYYNGEERAKGNILERFSAQQFPDLHSELNLSSLELGDSALYFCASSTVGGGSTDTQYFGPGTRLTVL.

The CDR3 spells CASSILASGGSTDTQYF. The CDR3 DNA sequence: TGTGCCAGTAGTATATTGGCTAGCGGGGGTAGCACAGATACGCAGTATTTT. The rearrangement joins TRBV19 to TRBJ2-3, with TRBD2 identical over 10 bases. This CDR3 contains 17 residues. Germline V CDR1 and CDR2: LNHDA, SQIVND (reference sequence). Trimming took 2 bases from V and 0 from J; bases not matched to a gene: 5.

This clone was detected once. V is TRBV18 and J is TRBJ2-5, with 12 nucleotides matching TRBD2. The CDR3 runs to 15 residues. Germline-derived CDR1 and CDR2 are KGHSH and LQKENI. V shed 3 bases, J shed 4 bases, and the junction held 3 bases outside the gene matches. The CDR3 DNA is TGTGCCAGCTCACCGACTAGCGGGGGCCGAGAGACCCAGTACTTC. It is translated as CASSPTSGGRETQYF. Based on the CDR3 plus reference TRBV18 and TRBJ2-5, the full variable domain is NAGVMQNPRHLVRRRGQEARLRCSPMKGHSHVYWYRQLPEEGLKFMVYLQKENIIDESGMPKERFSAEFPKEGPSILRIQQVVRGDSAAYFCASSPTSGGRETQYFGPGTRLLVL.

For the CDR3, the DNA is TGTGCCAGCAGTGGCGTGGGGCCCCAGCCCCAGCATTTT. It codes for CASSGVGPQPQHF. The rearrangement joins TRBV27 to TRBJ1-5, with D tentatively TRBD1 (5 bases). The germline CDR1 and CDR2 sequences are MNHEY and SMNVEV (reference sequence). Trimming took off 5 bases at V and 7 bases at J, with 12 bases between the two ends. The length of the CDR3 is 13 residues.

This chain connects TRBV13 to TRBJ1-4; 8 bases are shared with TRBD1. Germline V gene lookup returns CDR1 PRHDT and CDR2 FYEKMQ (reference sequence). V shed 5 bases and J 5 bases; nucleotides not matched to a gene: 22. This CDR3 is built from 20 residues. Here the CDR3 reads CASSVTGEGRGHRFNEKLFF. The CDR3 coding sequence is TGTGCCAGCAGCGTGACAGGGGAGGGTCGCGGGCATAGATTCAATGAAAAACTGTTTTTT.

The J gene is TRBJ2-7, the V gene TRBV20-1, with TRBD1 as a possible D gene (5 bases). The V end lost 6 bases, the J end lost 4 bases, and 7 bases lay between the germline ends. CDR3 size: 10 residues. CDR1 is DFQATT and CDR2 is SNEGSKA in the germline V gene (reference sequence). CDR3 nucleotides: TGCAGTGCAGACAGATACGAGCAGTACTTC. It specifies CSADRYEQYF.

V gene TRBV21-1 combines with J gene TRBJ1-2; the listed D gene, TRBD1, was not tested against the DNA. TRBV21-1 has pseudogene status. This CDR3 contains 14 residues. The CDR3 region has the DNA TGTGCCAGGGGTACAGGGGGCCTCCACTATGGCTACACCTTC. This encodes CARGTGGLHYGYTF.

The rearrangement uses TRBV5-4 and TRBJ1-1, with 7 nucleotides matching TRBD1. The CDR3 is made up of 16 amino acids. J lost 0 bases, V lost 6 bases, and 11 bases had no gene match. Germline CDR1 SGHNT, CDR2 YYREEE (reference sequence). The CDR3 reads CASNKIQDRLNTEAFF. Here the CDR3 DNA reads TGTGCCAGCAACAAGATACAGGACAGGCTGAACACTGAAGCTTTCTTT.

This chain connects TRBV12-5 to TRBJ1-2; perhaps TRBD1 as D (5 bases). V was pared by 1 base and J by 8 bases, with 11 bases between. The CDR3 covers 13 residues. Per germline, CDR1 LGHNT and CDR2 FRNRAP. The CDR3 DNA reads TGTGCTAGTGGTTTGGCTACTCGGGGGGGCTACACCTTC. Amino acids: CASGLATRGGYTF. Full variable domain (missing parts from reference TRBV12-5 and TRBJ1-2): DARVTQTPRHKVTEMGQEVTMRCQPILGHNTVFWYRQTMMQGLELLAYFRNRAPLDDSGMPKDRFSAEMPDATLATLKIQPSEPRDSAVYFCASGLATRGGYTFGSGTRLTVV.

In nucleotides, the CDR3 is TGTGCAAGTCGCCCAGAGGGTATAAACACTGAAGCTTTCTTT. Its protein product is CASRPEGINTEAFF. J is TRBJ1-1 and V is TRBV12-2. TRBV12-2 is termed a pseudogene. This CDR3 comprises 14 residues.

This chain connects TRBV7-2 to TRBJ1-2; weak D call: TRBD1 (6 bases). With 2 bases removed from V and 5 bases from J, the gap between germline ends came to 24 bases. The CDR3 contains 18 residues. CDR1 and CDR2 (germline): SGHTA, FQGNSA. The CDR3 loop reads CASSLRRQGNRMWYGYTF. The CDR3, as DNA: TGTGCCAGCAGCTTAAGGAGGCAGGGGAACCGAATGTGGTATGGCTACACCTTC.

This clone was picked up one time. The CDR3 DNA follows: TGTGCCAGCAGTTGGGGGGGCTATGGCTACACCTTC. As protein: CASSWGGYGYTF. This chain links TRBV12-3 or TRBV12-4 with TRBJ1-2; D perhaps matches TRBD1 (5 bases). Trimming cost V 4 bases and J 4 bases, with 7 bases left between them. The CDR3 runs to 12 residues.

V is TRBV5-1 and J is TRBJ2-3; 7 nucleotides align to TRBD1. V trimming: 0 bases; J trimming: 0 bases; junction bases outside the gene matches: 1. Per germline, CDR1 SGHRS and CDR2 YFSETQ. This CDR3 has 15 amino acids. The DNA of the CDR3 is TGCGCCAGCAGCTTGGAGGGGGCTAGCACAGATACGCAGTATTTT. Translated, it gives CASSLEGASTDTQYF.

The chain is built from TRBV19 and TRBJ2-5; TRBD1 agrees at 9 bases. The CDR3 totals 14 residues. In germline, CDR1 is LNHDA, CDR2 SQIVND (reference sequence). V shed 6 bases and J 5 bases; nucleotides not matched to a gene: 7. CDR3 in DNA: TGTGCCAGTAGCATACAGGGGGCGTTGGAGACCCAGTACTTC. Translated: CASSIQGALETQYF.